This TCR beta chain came from a study of memory CD4+ T cells and cytomegalovirus serostatus. Single viable CD3+CD4+CD8-CD45RO+ cells were sorted as the memory CD4+ T cells. Sequenced by immunoSEQ multiplex PCR; TCRdb stores in-frame clones only, minus some. The data show about 39,000 clones, roughly 78% seen once. V was clipped by 1 base and J by 4 bases, with 4 bases between them. The CDR3 is 13 residues long. The germline CDR1 and CDR2 sequences are SGHTA and FQGNSA. The chain recombines TRBV7-2 with TRBJ2-2; no clear D. This receptor was taken from an adult in good health and CMV-seronegative. The sequenced sample was memory CD4+ T cells from blood. CDR3 region: CASSLGGTGELFF. CDR3 sequence (DNA): TGTGCCAGCAGCTTAGGTGGCACCGGGGAGCTGTTTTTT.